The clone carrying this T cell receptor (beta chain) was observed once. Profiling relied on immunoSEQ multiplex PCR, and the TCRdb table lists in-frame clones only, not all of them. The repertoire consists of 70,000 to 90,000 clones, with more than 80% occurring once and the leading ten covering 6.9%. CDR1 and CDR2 from the germline V gene are LNHDA and SQIVND (reference sequence). The CDR3 spans 15 residues. V dropped 3 bases and J dropped 6 bases, with 15 bases sitting between them. This sample is drawn from a study of blood T cell repertoires in COVID-19. V usage is TRBV19 and J usage is TRBJ2-1; D is perhaps TRBD1 (5 bases). The sequenced material came from peripheral blood. The receptor was derived from a human donor in a cohort sampled during active COVID-19. CDR3 region: CASSMGQGIANEQFF. For the CDR3, the DNA is TGTGCCAGTAGTATGGGTCAGGGAATAGCCAATGAGCAGTTCTTC.